Here is one T cell receptor beta chain with its context. Its antigen is not known. The primer mix had 60 Vbeta and 13 Jbeta primers. Clones were read by immunoSEQ multiplex PCR, and TCRdb kept only the in-frame ones, dropping some. The data show approximately 160,000 clones, roughly 80% seen once. These data come from a study of cytomegalovirus exposure and HLA in healthy donors. Findings and caveats of the study: Roughly uniform depth of sequencing across donors was assumed in presence/absence analyses. Indistinguishable V segments such as TRBV6-2 and TRBV6-3 were excluded.

The germline V gene encodes CDR1 SGHTA and CDR2 FQGNSA. V lost 3 bases and J 0 bases, leaving 12 bases between the germline ends. The CDR3 is made up of 16 amino acids. The sequence derives from a male donor in good health and CMV-seronegative. The chain combines TRBV7-2 with TRBJ1-3, with D possibly being TRBD1 (6 bases). The sequenced sample consisted of PBMCs. The DNA for the CDR3 is TGTGCCAGCAGCTTTCAGGGGCGGAGCTCTGGAAACACCATATATTTT. As protein: CASSFQGRSSGNTIYF. The full variable domain, its missing parts supplied by reference TRBV7-2 and TRBJ1-3, is GAGVSQSPSNKVTEKGKDVELRCDPISGHTALYWYRQSLGQGLEFLIYFQGNSAPDKSGLPSDRFSAERTGGSVSTLTIQRTQQEDSAVYLCASSFQGRSSGNTIYFGEGSWLTVV.